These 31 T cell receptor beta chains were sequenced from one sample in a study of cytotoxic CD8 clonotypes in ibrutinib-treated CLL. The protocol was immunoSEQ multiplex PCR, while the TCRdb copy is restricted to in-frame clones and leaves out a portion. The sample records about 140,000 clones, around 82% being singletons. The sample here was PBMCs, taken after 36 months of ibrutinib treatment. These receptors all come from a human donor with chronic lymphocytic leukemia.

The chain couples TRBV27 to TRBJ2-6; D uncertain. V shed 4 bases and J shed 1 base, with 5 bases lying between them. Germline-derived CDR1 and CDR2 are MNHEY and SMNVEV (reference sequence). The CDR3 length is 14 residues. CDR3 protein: CASSSRSGANVLTF. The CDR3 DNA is TGTGCCAGCAGTTCCCGGTCTGGGGCCAACGTCCTGACTTTC.

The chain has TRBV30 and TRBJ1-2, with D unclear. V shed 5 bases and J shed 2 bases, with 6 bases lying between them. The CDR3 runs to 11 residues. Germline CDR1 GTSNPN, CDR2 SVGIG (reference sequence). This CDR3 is CAWGPNYGYTF. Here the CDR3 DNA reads TGTGCCTGGGGACCAAACTATGGCTACACCTTC.

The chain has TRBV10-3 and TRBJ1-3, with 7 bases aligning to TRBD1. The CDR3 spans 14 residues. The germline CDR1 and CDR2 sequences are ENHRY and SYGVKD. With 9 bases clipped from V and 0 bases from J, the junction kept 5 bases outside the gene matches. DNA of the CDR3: TGTGCCATAACCCAGGGGGGCTCTGGAAACACCATATATTTT. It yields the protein CAITQGGSGNTIYF.

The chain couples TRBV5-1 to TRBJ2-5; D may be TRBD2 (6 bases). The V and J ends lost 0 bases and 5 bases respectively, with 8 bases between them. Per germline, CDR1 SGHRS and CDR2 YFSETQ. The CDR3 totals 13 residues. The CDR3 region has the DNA TGCGCCAGCAGCTTGGCTCGGGGGGAGACCCAGTACTTC. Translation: CASSLARGETQYF.

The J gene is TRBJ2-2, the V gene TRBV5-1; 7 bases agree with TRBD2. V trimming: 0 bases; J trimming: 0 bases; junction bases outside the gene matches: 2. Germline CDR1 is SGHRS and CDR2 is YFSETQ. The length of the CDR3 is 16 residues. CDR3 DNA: TGCGCCAGCAGCTTGGTTGCGGGAGCGAACACCGGGGAGCTGTTTTTT. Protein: CASSLVAGANTGELFF.

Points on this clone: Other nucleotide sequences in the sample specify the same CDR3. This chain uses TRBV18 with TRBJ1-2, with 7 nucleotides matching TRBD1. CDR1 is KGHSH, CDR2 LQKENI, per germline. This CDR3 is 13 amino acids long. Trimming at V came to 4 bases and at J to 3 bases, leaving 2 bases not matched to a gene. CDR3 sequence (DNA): TGTGCCAGCTCACTAGACAGGGACTATGGCTACACCTTC. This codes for CASSLDRDYGYTF.

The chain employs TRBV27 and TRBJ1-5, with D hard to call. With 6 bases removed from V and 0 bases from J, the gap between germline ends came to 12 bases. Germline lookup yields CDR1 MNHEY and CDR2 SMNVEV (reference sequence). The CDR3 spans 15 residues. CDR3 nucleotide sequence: TGTGCCAGCAGCCCCGGACGCTATAGCAATCAGCCCCAGCATTTT. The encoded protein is CASSPGRYSNQPQHF.

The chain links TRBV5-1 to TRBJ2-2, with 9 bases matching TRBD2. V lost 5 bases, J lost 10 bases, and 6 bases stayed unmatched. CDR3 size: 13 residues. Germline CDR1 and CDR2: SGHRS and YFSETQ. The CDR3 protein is CASRPGLAVELFF. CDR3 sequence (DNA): TGCGCCAGCAGACCGGGACTAGCAGTGGAGCTGTTTTTT.

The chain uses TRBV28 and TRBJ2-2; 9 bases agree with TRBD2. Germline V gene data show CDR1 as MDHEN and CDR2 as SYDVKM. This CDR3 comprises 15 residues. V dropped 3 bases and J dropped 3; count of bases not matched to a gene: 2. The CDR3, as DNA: TGTGCCAGCAGTTTGGCGGGAGGGTACACCGGGGAGCTGTTTTTT. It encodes CASSLAGGYTGELFF.

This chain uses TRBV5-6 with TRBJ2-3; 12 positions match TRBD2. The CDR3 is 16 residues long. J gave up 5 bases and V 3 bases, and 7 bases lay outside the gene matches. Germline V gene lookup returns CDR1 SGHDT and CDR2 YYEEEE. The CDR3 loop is CASSSRLAGVVDTQYF. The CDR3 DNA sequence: TGTGCCAGCAGCTCCAGACTAGCGGGAGTTGTAGATACGCAGTATTTT.

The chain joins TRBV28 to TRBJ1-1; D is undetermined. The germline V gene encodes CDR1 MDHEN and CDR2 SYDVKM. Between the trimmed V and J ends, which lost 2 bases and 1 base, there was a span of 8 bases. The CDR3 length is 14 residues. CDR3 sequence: CASSLLAENTEAFF. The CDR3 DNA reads TGTGCCAGCAGTTTACTGGCAGAGAACACTGAAGCTTTCTTT.

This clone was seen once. The CDR3: CAWSATGSAQYF. The CDR3 nucleotides read TGTGCCTGGAGTGCGACGGGATCGGCGCAGTATTTT. The chain combines TRBV30 with TRBJ2-3, with D possibly TRBD2 on 5 matching bases. CDR3 size: 12 residues. The V end lost 1 base, the J end lost 10 bases, and 12 bases lay between the germline ends. CDR1 is GTSNPN, CDR2 SVGIG, per germline (reference sequence).

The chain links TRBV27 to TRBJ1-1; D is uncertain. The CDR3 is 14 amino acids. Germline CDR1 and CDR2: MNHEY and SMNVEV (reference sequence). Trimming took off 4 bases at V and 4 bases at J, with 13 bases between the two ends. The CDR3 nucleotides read TGTGCCAGCAGTTGGGGAAGGGATGGCACTGAAGCTTTCTTT. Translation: CASSWGRDGTEAFF.

The CDR3 protein is CASSFGQGNTEAFF. The CDR3 region has the DNA TGCGCCAGCAGCTTCGGACAGGGGAATACTGAAGCTTTCTTT. The chain links TRBV5-1 to TRBJ1-1; 9 bases are shared with TRBD1. Looked up from germline, CDR1 is SGHRS and CDR2 is YFSETQ. The CDR3 has 14 amino acids. The J segment lost 5 bases and the V segment lost 2 bases, leaving 4 bases of the junction unmatched.

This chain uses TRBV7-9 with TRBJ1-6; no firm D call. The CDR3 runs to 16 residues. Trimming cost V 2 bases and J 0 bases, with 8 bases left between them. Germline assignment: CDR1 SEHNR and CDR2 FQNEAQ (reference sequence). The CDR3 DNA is TGTGCCAGCAGCTTAAGAGGGAGCTCCTATAATTCACCCCTCCACTTT. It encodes CASSLRGSSYNSPLHF. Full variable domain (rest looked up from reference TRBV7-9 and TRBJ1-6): DTGVSQNPRHKITKRGQNVTFRCDPISEHNRLYWYRQTLGQGPEFLTYFQNEAQLEKSRLLSDRFSAERPKGSFSTLEIQRTEQGDSAMYLCASSLRGSSYNSPLHFGNGTRLTVT.

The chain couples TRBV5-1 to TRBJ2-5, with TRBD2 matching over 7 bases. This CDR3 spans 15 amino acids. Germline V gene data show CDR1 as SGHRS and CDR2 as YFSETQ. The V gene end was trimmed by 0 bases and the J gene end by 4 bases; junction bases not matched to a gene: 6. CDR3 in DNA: TGCGCCAGCAGCTTGGGGGCCGGGAGGACAGAGACCCAGTACTTC. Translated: CASSLGAGRTETQYF.

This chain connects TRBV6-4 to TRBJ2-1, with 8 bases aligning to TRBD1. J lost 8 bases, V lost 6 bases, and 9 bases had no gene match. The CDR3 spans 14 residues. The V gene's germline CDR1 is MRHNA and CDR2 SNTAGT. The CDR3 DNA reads TGTGCCAGCAGAGTTCAGGGGGCGGCGGATGAGCAGTTCTTC. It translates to CASRVQGAADEQFF.

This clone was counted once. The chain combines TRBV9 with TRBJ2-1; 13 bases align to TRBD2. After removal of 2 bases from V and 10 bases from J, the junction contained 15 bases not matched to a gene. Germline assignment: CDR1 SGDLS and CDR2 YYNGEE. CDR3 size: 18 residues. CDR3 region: CASSVTTPGLAGQGEQFF. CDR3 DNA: TGTGCCAGCAGCGTTACTACCCCGGGACTAGCGGGGCAGGGGGAGCAGTTCTTC.

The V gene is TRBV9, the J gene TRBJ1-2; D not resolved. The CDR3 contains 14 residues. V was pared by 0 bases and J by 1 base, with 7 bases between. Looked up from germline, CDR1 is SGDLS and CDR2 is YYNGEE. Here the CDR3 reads CASSVAPDNYGYTF. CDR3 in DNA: TGTGCCAGCAGCGTAGCCCCGGATAACTATGGCTACACCTTC.

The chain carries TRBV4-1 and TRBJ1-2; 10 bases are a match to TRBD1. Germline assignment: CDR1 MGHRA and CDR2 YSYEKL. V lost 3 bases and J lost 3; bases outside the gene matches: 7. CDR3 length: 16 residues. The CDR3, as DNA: TGCGCCAGCAGCCACAGACAGGGGGCAGTCGACTATGGCTACACCTTC. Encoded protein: CASSHRQGAVDYGYTF.

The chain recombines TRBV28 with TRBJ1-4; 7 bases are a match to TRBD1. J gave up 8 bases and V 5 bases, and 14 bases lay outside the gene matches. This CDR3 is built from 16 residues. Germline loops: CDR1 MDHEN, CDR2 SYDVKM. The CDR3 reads CASSPLRGGLGEKLFF. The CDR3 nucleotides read TGTGCCAGCAGTCCCCTGAGAGGGGGCCTCGGGGAAAAACTGTTTTTT.

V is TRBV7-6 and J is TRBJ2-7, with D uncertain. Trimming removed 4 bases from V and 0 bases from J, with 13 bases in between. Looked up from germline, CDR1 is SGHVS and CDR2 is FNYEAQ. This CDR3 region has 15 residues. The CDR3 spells CASSSLYGRSYEQYF. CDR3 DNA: TGTGCCAGCAGCTCCCTTTACGGGCGCTCCTACGAGCAGTACTTC. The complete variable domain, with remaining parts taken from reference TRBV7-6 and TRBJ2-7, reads GAGVSQSPRYKVTKRGQDVALRCDPISGHVSLYWYRQALGQGPEFLTYFNYEAQQDKSGLPNDRFSAERPEGSISTLTIQRTEQRDSAMYRCASSSLYGRSYEQYFGPGTRLTVT.

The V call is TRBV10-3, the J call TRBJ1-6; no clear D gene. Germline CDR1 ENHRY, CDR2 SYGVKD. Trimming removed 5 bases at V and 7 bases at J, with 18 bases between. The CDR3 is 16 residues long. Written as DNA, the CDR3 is TGTGCCATCAGTAGATCCGTCGGGGATGCAAATTCACCCCTCCACTTT. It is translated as CAISRSVGDANSPLHF.

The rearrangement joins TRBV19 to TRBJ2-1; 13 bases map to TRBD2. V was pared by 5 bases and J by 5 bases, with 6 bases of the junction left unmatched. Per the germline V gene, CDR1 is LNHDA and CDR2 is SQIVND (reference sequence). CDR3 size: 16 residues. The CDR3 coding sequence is TGTGCCAGTAGTTTCCGAGGGACTAGCGGGAACAATGAGCAGTTCTTC. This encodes CASSFRGTSGNNEQFF. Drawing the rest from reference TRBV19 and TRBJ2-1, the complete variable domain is DGGITQSPKYLFRKEGQNVTLSCEQNLNHDAMYWYRQDPGQGLRLIYYSQIVNDFQKGDIAEGYSVSREKKESFPLTVTSAQKNPTAFYLCASSFRGTSGNNEQFFGPGTRLTVL.

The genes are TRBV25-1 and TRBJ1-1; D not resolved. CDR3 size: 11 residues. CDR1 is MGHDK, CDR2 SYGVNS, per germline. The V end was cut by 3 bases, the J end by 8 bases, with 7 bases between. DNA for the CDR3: TGTGCCAGCAGTGAGTTCAAAGAAGCTTTCTTT. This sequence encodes CASSEFKEAFF.

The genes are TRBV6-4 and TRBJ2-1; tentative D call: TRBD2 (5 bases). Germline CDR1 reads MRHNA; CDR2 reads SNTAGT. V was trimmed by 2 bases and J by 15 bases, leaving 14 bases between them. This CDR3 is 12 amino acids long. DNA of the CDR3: TGTGCCAGCAGTGACGGAGGACGTGTGTTGTTCTTC. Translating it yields CASSDGGRVLFF.

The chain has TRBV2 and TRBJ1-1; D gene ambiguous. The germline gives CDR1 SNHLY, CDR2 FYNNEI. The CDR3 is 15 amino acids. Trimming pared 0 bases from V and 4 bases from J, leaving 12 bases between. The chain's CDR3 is CASSEAAGVGTEAFF. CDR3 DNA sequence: TGTGCCAGCAGTGAAGCGGCGGGCGTAGGCACTGAAGCTTTCTTT.

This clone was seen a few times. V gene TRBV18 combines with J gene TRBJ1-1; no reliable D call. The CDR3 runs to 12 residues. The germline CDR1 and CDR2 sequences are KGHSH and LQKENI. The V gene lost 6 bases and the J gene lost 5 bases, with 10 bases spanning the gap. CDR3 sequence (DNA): TGTGCCAGCTCGTACTTATCGACTGAAGCTTTCTTT. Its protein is CASSYLSTEAFF.

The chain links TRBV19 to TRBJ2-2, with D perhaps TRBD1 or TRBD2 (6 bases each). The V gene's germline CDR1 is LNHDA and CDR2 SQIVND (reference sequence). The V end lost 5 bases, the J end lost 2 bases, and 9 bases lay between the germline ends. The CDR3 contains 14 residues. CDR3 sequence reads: CASSRGLNTGELFF. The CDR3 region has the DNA TGTGCCAGTAGTCGGGGGCTCAACACCGGGGAGCTGTTTTTT.

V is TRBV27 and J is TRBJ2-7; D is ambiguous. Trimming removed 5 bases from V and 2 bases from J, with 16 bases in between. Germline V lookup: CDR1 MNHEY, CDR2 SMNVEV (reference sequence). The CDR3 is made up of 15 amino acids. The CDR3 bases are TGTGCCAGCAGTAGGTCAGCCCAGAGGCCCTACGAGCAGTACTTC. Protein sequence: CASSRSAQRPYEQYF.

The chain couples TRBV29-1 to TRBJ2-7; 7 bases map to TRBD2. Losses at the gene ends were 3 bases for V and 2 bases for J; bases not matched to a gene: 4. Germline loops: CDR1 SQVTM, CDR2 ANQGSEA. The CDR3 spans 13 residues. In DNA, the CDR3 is TGCAGCGTTGAGGGAGGGTACCCCTACGAGCAGTACTTC. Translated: CSVEGGYPYEQYF.